Following are 14 T cell receptor beta chains from one sample sequenced in a study of blood T cell repertoires in COVID-19. Sequencing was performed with immunoSEQ multiplex PCR; in TCRdb, only in-frame clones are kept and a portion is missing. The table has roughly 68,000 clones, roughly 80% seen once; the top ten hold 3.5% to 4%. The material sequenced was PBMCs or T cells enriched from blood (not recorded which). These receptors all come from a woman in her forties with acute COVID-19.

The chain carries TRBV7-9 and TRBJ1-2, with 9 bases matching TRBD1. This CDR3 is 15 amino acids long. Per germline, CDR1 SEHNR and CDR2 FQNEAQ (reference sequence). V was clipped by 3 bases and J by 3 bases; unmatched bases: 5. The CDR3 loop reads CASSFGQGSDYGYTF. The CDR3 nucleotides read TGTGCCAGCAGCTTTGGACAGGGGAGTGACTATGGCTACACCTTC.

The table lists this clone with a count of one. The V gene is TRBV3-1 (or the pseudogene TRBV3-2), the J gene TRBJ2-1, with D maybe TRBD1 (6 bases). V lost 0 bases and J lost 3, with 9 bases in between. The CDR3 totals 15 residues. Germline lookup yields CDR1 LGHDT and CDR2 YNNKEL (reference sequence). The chain's CDR3 is CASSQDGTYYNEQFF. Written as DNA, the CDR3 is TGTGCCAGCAGCCAAGATGGGACATACTACAATGAGCAGTTCTTC.

This clone was detected only a few times. The chain is built from TRBV2 and TRBJ1-4, with 8 bases fitting TRBD1. V shed 7 bases and J 7 bases; nucleotides not matched to a gene: 8. The germline V gene encodes CDR1 SNHLY and CDR2 FYNNEI. The length of the CDR3 is 14 residues. The CDR3 reads CASTTTGGSEKLFF. The CDR3 DNA sequence: TGTGCCAGCACAACCACAGGGGGGAGTGAAAAACTGTTTTTT.

This clone was detected a few times. V is TRBV5-1 and J is TRBJ1-3, with 7 bases identical to TRBD1. From germline, CDR1 is SGHRS and CDR2 YFSETQ. The V gene end was trimmed by 9 bases and the J gene end by 4 bases; junction bases not matched to a gene: 13. The CDR3 is 15 amino acids. The CDR3 nucleotides read TGCGCCAATCCCGTCCGGGACAGCGTCGGAAACACCATATATTTT. Translated, it gives CANPVRDSVGNTIYF. The full variable domain, its missing parts supplied by reference TRBV5-1 and TRBJ1-3, is KAGVTQTPRYLIKTRGQQVTLSCSPISGHRSVSWYQQTPGQGLQFLFEYFSETQRNKGNFPGRFSGRQFSNSRSEMNVSTLELGDSALYLCANPVRDSVGNTIYFGEGSWLTVV.

V is TRBV28 and J is TRBJ1-2; 12 nucleotides align to TRBD1. Germline-derived CDR1 and CDR2 are MDHEN and SYDVKM. CDR3 length: 17 residues. Trimming cost V 7 bases and J 8 bases; bases outside gene matches: 17. The DNA of the CDR3 is TGTGCCAGCATCCACACCGGGACAGGGGGCTCTCTTGTAGGCTACACCTTC. This sequence encodes CASIHTGTGGSLVGYTF.

The rearrangement uses TRBV15 and TRBJ2-7; a weak D match, TRBD1 (6 bases). In germline, CDR1 is LNHNV, CDR2 YYDKDF (reference sequence). V dropped 2 bases and J dropped 6 bases, with 14 bases sitting between them. The CDR3 runs 14 residues. CDR3 loop: CATSRNTGWREQYF. DNA of the CDR3: TGTGCCACCAGCAGAAACACAGGGTGGCGCGAGCAGTACTTC.

This chain joins TRBV2 and TRBJ2-2; no reliable D call. Germline V gene sequence: CDR1 SNHLY, CDR2 FYNNEI. Deletions cut 6 bases from V and 1 base from J, with 9 bases between. The CDR3 covers 14 residues. The CDR3 bases are TGTGCCAGCAGGAGACAAGTGAACACCGGGGAGCTGTTTTTT. Its protein is CASRRQVNTGELFF.

V is TRBV11-2 and J is TRBJ2-7, with D unclear. The CDR3 spans 14 residues. Germline loops: CDR1 SGHAT, CDR2 FQNNGV. Trimming shortened V by 2 bases and J by 4 bases, and 12 bases separated the two germline ends. CDR3 bases: TGTGCCAGCAGCTTACAGTTGGAGAGTTACGAGCAGTACGTC. It codes for CASSLQLESYEQYV.

The CDR3 sequence: CASSEVREGGYTF. The CDR3 DNA reads TGTGCCAGCAGTGAAGTCCGGGAGGGTGGCTACACCTTC. The chain links TRBV2 to TRBJ1-2; no clear D gene. Trimming cost V 1 base and J 7 bases, with 10 bases left between them. The CDR3 length is 13 residues. CDR1 is SNHLY, CDR2 FYNNEI, per germline.

The chain uses TRBV10-1 and TRBJ2-3, with D possibly matching TRBD2 (5 bases). The V gene's germline CDR1 is WNHNN and CDR2 SYGVQD (reference sequence). This CDR3 spans 14 amino acids. V was pared by 2 bases and J by 1 base, with 7 bases between. The CDR3 DNA is TGCGCCAGCAGTGAGACTAGAGGCACAGATACGCAGTATTTT. This translates into CASSETRGTDTQYF.

This chain links TRBV29-1 with TRBJ1-1; D is undetermined. V lost 2 bases and J 5 bases, leaving 6 bases between the germline ends. Germline assignment: CDR1 SQVTM and CDR2 ANQGSEA. This CDR3 spans 11 amino acids. The CDR3 DNA reads as TGCAGCGTTGAATGGCGGACTGAAGCTTTCTTT. Translation: CSVEWRTEAFF.

The chain joins TRBV6-5 to TRBJ1-1; perhaps TRBD1 as D (6 bases). Germline values: CDR1 MNHEY, CDR2 SVGAGI. This CDR3 has 14 residues. V was shortened by 5 bases and J by 0 bases, with 10 bases between the two germline ends. The CDR3 bases are TGTGCCAGCAGTATACAGGGAATGAACACTGAAGCTTTCTTT. Translated, it gives CASSIQGMNTEAFF.

The chain combines TRBV27 with TRBJ1-4; 8 positions agree with TRBD1. Germline assignment: CDR1 MNHEY and CDR2 SMNVEV (reference sequence). This CDR3 is built from 15 residues. V was clipped by 5 bases and J by 5 bases; unmatched bases: 7. CDR3 amino acids: CASSTRQGRNEKLFF. CDR3 DNA: TGTGCCAGCAGTACCCGACAGGGGAGGAATGAAAAACTGTTTTTT.

V usage is TRBV20-1 and J usage is TRBJ2-1; D is unresolved. Per germline, CDR1 DFQATT and CDR2 SNEGSKA (reference sequence). The CDR3 runs to 14 residues. Trimming left V 3 bases short and J 0 bases short, with 9 bases between. CDR3 in amino acids: CSASRPSSYNEQFF. CDR3 DNA sequence: TGCAGTGCTAGTCGCCCGAGCTCCTACAATGAGCAGTTCTTC.